The 8 T cell receptor beta chains below all came from one sample that was sequenced in a study of blood T cell repertoires in COVID-19. Measured with immunoSEQ multiplex PCR; TCRdb has only the in-frame clones, and not every one. Of about 61,000 clones listed, around 77% were seen once; the top ten hold about 20%. The source material was peripheral blood. Receptors were obtained from a man aged 80 or over with active or convalescent COVID-19.

The V gene is TRBV5-4, the J gene TRBJ2-3, with TRBD1 as a possible D gene (5 bases). The CDR3 extends over 16 amino acids. V was trimmed by 1 base and J by 2 bases, leaving 14 bases between them. Germline lookup yields CDR1 SGHNT and CDR2 YYREEE (reference sequence). The CDR3 here is CASSLRAGQLTDTQYF. In DNA form, the CDR3 reads TGTGCCAGCAGCTTGCGTGCAGGGCAACTCACAGATACGCAGTATTTT.

This chain uses TRBV2 with TRBJ2-5; TRBD2 is a possible D gene (5 bases). Between the trimmed V and J ends, which lost 6 bases and 2 bases, there was a span of 13 bases. There are 14 residues in the CDR3. CDR1 is SNHLY, CDR2 FYNNEI, per germline. In nucleotides, the CDR3 is TGTGCCAGCAGAGCGGACGGTCCACAAGAGACCCAGTACTTC. It specifies CASRADGPQETQYF.

The chain couples TRBV5-1 to TRBJ2-1, with 7 nucleotides matching TRBD1. V lost 3 bases, J lost 1 base, and 7 bases stayed unmatched. The germline gives CDR1 SGHRS, CDR2 YFSETQ. The CDR3 runs to 16 residues. The CDR3 DNA follows: TGCGCCAGCAGCTCAAACCCGGGACAGTCCTACAATGAGCAGTTCTTC. It yields the protein CASSSNPGQSYNEQFF.

The gene calls are TRBV9 and TRBJ2-3; 8 nucleotides match TRBD2. V shed 0 bases, J shed 3 bases, and the junction held 9 bases outside the gene matches. The CDR3 is 17 residues long. The germline CDR1 and CDR2 sequences are SGDLS and YYNGEE. CDR3: CASSVAGLAEGTDTQYF. DNA for the CDR3: TGTGCCAGCAGCGTAGCCGGACTAGCCGAGGGGACAGATACGCAGTATTTT.

V gene TRBV28 combines with J gene TRBJ1-2; 7 bases line up with TRBD1. CDR3 length equals 14 residues. The V segment lost 4 bases and the J segment 3 bases; nucleotides outside the gene matches: 5. Germline CDR1 MDHEN, CDR2 SYDVKM. CDR3 loop: CASSSLTGDYGYTF. CDR3 in DNA: TGTGCCAGCAGTTCGCTAACAGGGGACTATGGCTACACCTTC.

The chain employs TRBV2 and TRBJ2-7; TRBD1 matches at 7 bases. The trim removed 5 bases at V and 3 bases at J, leaving 4 bases unmatched. Germline lookup yields CDR1 SNHLY and CDR2 FYNNEI. This CDR3 spans 13 amino acids. The CDR3 spells CASSRTGVYEQYF. CDR3 coding DNA: TGTGCCAGCAGTAGAACAGGGGTCTACGAGCAGTACTTC.

This chain links TRBV7-9 with TRBJ1-1, with no clear D. This CDR3 contains 16 residues. Looked up from germline, CDR1 is SEHNR and CDR2 is FQNEAQ (reference sequence). V was cut by 5 bases and J by 0 bases, with 16 bases left in between. The DNA for the CDR3 is TGTGCCAGCAGCCACCCGGGAAGTACTATGAACACTGAAGCTTTCTTT. Translated, it gives CASSHPGSTMNTEAFF. Supplemented by reference TRBV7-9 and TRBJ1-1, the full variable domain reads DTGVSQNPRHKITKRGQNVTFRCDPISEHNRLYWYRQTLGQGPEFLTYFQNEAQLEKSRLLSDRFSAERPKGSFSTLEIQRTEQGDSAMYLCASSHPGSTMNTEAFFGQGTRLTVV.

V is TRBV19 and J is TRBJ2-7; D is ambiguous. The CDR3 consists of 13 residues. The V end was cut by 3 bases, the J end by 0 bases, with 6 bases between. Germline CDR1 and CDR2: LNHDA and SQIVND (reference sequence). The CDR3 sequence: CASSISVSYEQYF. In DNA, the CDR3 is TGTGCCAGTAGTATCTCGGTCTCCTACGAGCAGTACTTC.